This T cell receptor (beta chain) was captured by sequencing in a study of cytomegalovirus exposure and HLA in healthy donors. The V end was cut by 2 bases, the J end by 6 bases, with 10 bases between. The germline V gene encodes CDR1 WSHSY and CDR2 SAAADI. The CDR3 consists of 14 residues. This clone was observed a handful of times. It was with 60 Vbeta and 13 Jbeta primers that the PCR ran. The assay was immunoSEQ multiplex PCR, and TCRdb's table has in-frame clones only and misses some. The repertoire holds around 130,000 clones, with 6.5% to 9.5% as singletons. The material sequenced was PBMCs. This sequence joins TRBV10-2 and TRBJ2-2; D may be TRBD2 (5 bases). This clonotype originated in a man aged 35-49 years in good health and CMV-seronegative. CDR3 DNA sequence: TGCGCCAGCAGTGAGGGACTTGGCGCCGGGGAGCTGTTTTTT. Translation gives CASSEGLGAGELFF.